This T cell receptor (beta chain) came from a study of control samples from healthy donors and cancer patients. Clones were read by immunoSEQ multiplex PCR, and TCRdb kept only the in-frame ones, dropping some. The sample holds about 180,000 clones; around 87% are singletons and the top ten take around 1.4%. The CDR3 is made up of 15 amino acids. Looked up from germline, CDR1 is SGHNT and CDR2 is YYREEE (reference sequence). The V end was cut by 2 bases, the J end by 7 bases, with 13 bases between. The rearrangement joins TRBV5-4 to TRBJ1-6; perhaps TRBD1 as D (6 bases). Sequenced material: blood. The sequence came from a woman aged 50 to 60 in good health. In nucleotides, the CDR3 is TGTGCCAGCAGCTTTTCTCAGGGGTCCAATTCACCCCTCCACTTT. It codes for CASSFSQGSNSPLHF.